This record covers a single T cell receptor (beta chain). Germline CDR1 and CDR2: KGHSH and LQKENI. V was cut by 3 bases and J by 1 base, with 10 bases left in between. CDR3 length: 15 amino acids. TCRdb's table, derived via immunoSEQ multiplex PCR, lists solely in-frame clones and lacks some. Of fewer than 1.8 million clones listed, approximately 98.5% were seen once; the top ten hold approximately 0.4%. These data belong to a study of shared clonotypes between healthy human individuals. Material: naive CD4+ T cells sorted from blood. Subset indicated: CD45RA+ positively selected. This TCR was sampled from a man aged 25-45 years in good health. The V and J genes are TRBV18 and TRBJ2-1; no definite D call. CDR3 protein: CASSPSGYSYNEQFF. Written as DNA, the CDR3 is TGTGCCAGCTCACCTAGTGGGTATTCCTACAATGAGCAGTTCTTC. Based on the CDR3 plus reference TRBV18 and TRBJ2-1, the full variable domain is NAGVMQNPRHLVRRRGQEARLRCSPMKGHSHVYWYRQLPEEGLKFMVYLQKENIIDESGMPKERFSAEFPKEGPSILRIQQVVRGDSAAYFCASSPSGYSYNEQFFGPGTRLTVL.